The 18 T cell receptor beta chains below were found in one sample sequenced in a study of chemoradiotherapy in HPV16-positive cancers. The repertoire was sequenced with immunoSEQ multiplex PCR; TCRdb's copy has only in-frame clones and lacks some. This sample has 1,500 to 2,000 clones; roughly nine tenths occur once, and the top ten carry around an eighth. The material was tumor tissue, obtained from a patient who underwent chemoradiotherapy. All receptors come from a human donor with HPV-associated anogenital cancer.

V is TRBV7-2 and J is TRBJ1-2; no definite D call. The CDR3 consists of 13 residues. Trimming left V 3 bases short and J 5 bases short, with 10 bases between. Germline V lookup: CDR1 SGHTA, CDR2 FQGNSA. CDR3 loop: CASSFHREYGYTF. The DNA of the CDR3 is TGTGCCAGCAGCTTTCACCGGGAATATGGCTACACCTTC. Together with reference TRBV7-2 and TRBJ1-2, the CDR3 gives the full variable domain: GAGVSQSPSNKVTEKGKDVELRCDPISGHTALYWYRQSLGQGLEFLIYFQGNSAPDKSGLPSDRFSAERTGGSVSTLTIQRTQQEDSAVYLCASSFHREYGYTFGSGTRLTVV.

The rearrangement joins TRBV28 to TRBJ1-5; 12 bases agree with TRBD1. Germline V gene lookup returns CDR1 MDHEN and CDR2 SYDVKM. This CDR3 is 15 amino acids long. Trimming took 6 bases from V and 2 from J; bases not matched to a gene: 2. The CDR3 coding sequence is TGTGCCAGCAGGGGGACAGGGGGCGGCAATCAGCCCCAGCATTTT. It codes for CASRGTGGGNQPQHF.

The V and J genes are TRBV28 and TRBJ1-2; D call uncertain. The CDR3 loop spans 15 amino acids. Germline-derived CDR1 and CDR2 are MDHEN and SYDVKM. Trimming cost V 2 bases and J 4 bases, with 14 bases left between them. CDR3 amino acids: CASSLGGRLGYGYTF. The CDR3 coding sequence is TGTGCCAGCAGTTTAGGCGGACGACTAGGCTATGGCTACACCTTC.

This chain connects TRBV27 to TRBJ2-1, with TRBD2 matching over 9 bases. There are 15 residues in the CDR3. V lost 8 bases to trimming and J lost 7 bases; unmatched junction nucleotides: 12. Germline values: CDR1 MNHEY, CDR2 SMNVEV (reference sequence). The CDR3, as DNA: TGTGCCAGCCTTGCGGGGGGGCCGTCTAAGAATGAGCAGTTCTTC. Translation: CASLAGGPSKNEQFF.

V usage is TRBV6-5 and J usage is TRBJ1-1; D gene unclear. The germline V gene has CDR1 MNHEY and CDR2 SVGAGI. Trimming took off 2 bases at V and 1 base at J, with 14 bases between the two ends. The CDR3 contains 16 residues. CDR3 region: CASSYGSGRTNTEAFF. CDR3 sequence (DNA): TGTGCCAGCAGTTACGGGTCCGGCAGAACGAACACTGAAGCTTTCTTT.

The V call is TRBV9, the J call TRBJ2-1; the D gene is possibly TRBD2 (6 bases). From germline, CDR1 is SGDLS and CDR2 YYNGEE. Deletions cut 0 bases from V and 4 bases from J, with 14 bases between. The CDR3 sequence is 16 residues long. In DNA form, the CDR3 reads TGTGCCAGCAGCGTAGGGGTTAGCGGCCATTACAATGAGCAGTTCTTC. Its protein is CASSVGVSGHYNEQFF.

CDR3 DNA: TGTGCCAGCAGTCCCAACACCCTCCGGGACAGGGTTCGAAACACCATATATTTT. Residues: CASSPNTLRDRVRNTIYF. The chain employs TRBV25-1 and TRBJ1-3; 9 bases fit TRBD1. CDR1 is MGHDK, CDR2 SYGVNS, per germline. The CDR3 loop spans 18 amino acids. Losses at the gene ends were 5 bases for V and 5 bases for J; bases not matched to a gene: 16.

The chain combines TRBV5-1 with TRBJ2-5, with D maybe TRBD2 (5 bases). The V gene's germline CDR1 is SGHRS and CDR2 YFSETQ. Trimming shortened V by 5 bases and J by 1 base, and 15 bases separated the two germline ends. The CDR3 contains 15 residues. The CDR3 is CASRRAGLTQETQYF. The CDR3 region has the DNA TGCGCCAGCAGGAGGGCAGGTCTGACCCAAGAGACCCAGTACTTC.

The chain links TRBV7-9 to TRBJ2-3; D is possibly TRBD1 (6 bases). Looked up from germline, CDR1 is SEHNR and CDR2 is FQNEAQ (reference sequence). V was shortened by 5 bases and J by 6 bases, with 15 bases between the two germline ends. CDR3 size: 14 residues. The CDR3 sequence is CASSRDTTRDTQYF. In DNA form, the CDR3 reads TGTGCCAGCAGCCGGGACACGACGAGGGATACGCAGTATTTT.

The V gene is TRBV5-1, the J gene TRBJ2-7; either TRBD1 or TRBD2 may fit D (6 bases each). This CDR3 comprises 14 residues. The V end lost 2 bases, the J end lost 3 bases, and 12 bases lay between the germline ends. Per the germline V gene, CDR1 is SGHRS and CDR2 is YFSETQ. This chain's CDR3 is CASSFKGGHYEQYF. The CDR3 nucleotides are TGCGCCAGCAGCTTCAAGGGGGGTCACTACGAGCAGTACTTC.

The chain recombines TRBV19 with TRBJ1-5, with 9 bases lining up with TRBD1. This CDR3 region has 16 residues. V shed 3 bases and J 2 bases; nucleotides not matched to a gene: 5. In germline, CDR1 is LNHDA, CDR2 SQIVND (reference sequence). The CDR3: CASSIRGQGRNQPQHF. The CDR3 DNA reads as TGTGCCAGTAGTATTAGGGGACAGGGACGCAATCAGCCCCAGCATTTT.

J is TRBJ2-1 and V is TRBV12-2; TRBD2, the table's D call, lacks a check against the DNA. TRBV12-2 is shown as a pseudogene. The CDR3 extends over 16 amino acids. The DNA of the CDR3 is TGTGCAATCGTAGCTTATCGCGCGAGCTTGTACAATGAGCAGTTCTTC. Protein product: CAIVAYRASLYNEQFF.

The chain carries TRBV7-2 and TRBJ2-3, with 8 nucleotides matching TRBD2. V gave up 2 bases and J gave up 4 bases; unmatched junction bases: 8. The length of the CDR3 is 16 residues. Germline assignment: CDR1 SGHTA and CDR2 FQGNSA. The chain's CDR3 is CASSLYGTSGADTQYF. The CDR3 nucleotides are TGTGCCAGCAGCTTATATGGGACTAGTGGTGCAGATACGCAGTATTTT.

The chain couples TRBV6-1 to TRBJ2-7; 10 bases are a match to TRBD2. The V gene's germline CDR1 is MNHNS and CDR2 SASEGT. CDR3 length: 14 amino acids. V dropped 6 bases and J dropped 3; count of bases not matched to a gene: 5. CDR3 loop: CASSEREGRYEQYF. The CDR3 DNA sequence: TGTGCCAGCAGCGAGCGGGAGGGCCGCTACGAGCAGTACTTC.

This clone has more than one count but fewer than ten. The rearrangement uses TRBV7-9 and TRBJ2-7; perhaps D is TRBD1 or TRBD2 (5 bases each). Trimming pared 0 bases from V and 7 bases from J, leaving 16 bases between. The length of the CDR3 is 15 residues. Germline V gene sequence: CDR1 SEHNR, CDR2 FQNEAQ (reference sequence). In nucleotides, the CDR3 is TGTGCCAGCAGCTTAGCGAACGGGGCAGGCAGTGAGCAGTACTTC. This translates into CASSLANGAGSEQYF.

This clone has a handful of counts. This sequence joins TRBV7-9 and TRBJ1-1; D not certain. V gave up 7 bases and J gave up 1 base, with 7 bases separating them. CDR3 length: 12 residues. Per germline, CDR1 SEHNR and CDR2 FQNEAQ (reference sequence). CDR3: CASTRGNTEAFF. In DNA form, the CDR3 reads TGTGCCAGCACCAGAGGGAACACTGAAGCTTTCTTT.

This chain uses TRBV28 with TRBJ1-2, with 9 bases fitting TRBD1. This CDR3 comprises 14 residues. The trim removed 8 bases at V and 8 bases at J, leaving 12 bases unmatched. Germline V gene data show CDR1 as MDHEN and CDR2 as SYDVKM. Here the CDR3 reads CASRPGQGGRGYTF. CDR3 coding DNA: TGTGCCAGCCGCCCGGGACAGGGCGGGAGAGGCTACACCTTC.

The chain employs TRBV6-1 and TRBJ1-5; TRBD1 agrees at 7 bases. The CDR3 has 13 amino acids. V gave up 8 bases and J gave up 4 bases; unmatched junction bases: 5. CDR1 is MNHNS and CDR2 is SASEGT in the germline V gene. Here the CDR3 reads CASANRGNQPQHF. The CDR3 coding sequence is TGTGCCAGCGCAAACAGGGGTAATCAGCCCCAGCATTTT.